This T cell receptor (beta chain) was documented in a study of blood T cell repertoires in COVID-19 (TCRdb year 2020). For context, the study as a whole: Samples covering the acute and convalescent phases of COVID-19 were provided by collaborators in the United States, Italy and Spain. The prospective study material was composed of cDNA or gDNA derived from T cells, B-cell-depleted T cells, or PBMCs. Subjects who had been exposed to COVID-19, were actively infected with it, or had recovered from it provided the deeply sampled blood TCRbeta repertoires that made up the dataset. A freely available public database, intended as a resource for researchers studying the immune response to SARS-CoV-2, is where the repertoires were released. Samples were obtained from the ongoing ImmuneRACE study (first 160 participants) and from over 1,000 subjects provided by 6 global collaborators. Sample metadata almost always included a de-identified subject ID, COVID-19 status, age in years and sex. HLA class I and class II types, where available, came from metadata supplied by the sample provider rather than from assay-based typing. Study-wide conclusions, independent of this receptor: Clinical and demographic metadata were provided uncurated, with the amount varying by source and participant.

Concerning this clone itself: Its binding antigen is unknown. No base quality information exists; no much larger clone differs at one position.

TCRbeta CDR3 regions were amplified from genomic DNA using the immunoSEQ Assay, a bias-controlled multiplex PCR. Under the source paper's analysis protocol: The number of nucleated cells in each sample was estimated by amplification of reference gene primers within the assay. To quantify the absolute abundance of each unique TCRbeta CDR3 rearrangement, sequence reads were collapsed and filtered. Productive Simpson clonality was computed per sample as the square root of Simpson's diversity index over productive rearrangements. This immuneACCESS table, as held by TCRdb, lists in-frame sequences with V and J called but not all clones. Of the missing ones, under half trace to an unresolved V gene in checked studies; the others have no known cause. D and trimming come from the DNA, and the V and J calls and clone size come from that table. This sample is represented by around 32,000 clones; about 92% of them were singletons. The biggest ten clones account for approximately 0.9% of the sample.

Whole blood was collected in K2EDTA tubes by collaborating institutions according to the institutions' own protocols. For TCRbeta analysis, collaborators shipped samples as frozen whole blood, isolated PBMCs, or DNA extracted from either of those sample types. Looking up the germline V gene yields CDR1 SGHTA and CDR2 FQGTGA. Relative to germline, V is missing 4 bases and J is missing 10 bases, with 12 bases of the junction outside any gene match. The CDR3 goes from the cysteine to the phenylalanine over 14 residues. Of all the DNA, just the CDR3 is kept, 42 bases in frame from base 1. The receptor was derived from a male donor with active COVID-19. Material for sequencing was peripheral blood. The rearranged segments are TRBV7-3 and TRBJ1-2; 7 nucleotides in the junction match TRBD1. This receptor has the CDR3 CASSSRQGGSDYTF. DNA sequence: TGTGCCAGCAGCTCTCGACAGGGTGGGAGTGACTACACCTTC. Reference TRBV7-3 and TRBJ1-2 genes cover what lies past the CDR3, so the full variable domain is GAGVSQTPSNKVTEKGKYVELRCDPISGHTALYWYRQSLGQGPEFLIYFQGTGAADDSGLPNDRFFAVRPEGSVSTLKIQRTERGDSAVYLCASSSRQGGSDYTFGSGTRLTVV.